This record concerns one T cell receptor gamma chain sequence. The antigen remains undetermined. The sorted cells were CD3+ Vdelta1+ Vdelta2- thymocytes from alphabeta-depleted thymus. The record originates from a study of Vδ1+ human thymocytes. The study, taken as a whole, reports: Donors shared many TRG clonotypes but few TRD clonotypes. Despite high sort purity, approximately 21% of thymic T cell receptor delta sequences were Vdelta2. Thymic TRG and TRD repertoires appeared highly polyclonal, with Gaussian CDR3 length distributions. Bulk repertoire data may be misinterpreted because of unexpected Vdelta2 sequences.

Extracted RNA was reverse transcribed into cDNA. Multiplex PCR used pooled V-gene forward primers and a constant-region reverse primer to amplify CDR3s. TCRdb processed the multiplex PCR reads again with the CATT caller. The table has over 25,000 gamma-chain clones, roughly 20% seen once. V shed 9 bases, J shed 4 bases, and the junction held 3 bases outside the gene matches. This CDR3 has 10 amino acids. Germline CDR1 is EGSNGY and CDR2 is YDSYNSKV. The clonotype was recovered from a boy under two years old who had congenital heart surgery. The chain employs TRGV2 and TRGJ1 or TRGJ2. Sequencing was carried out using Vdelta1+ gamma-delta thymocytes from the thymus. Subset here: FACS-sorted CD3+ TCRalphabeta- TCRVdelta1+ TCRVdelta2- thymocytes. The CDR3: CATPYYKKLF. The CDR3, as DNA: TGTGCCACCCCCTATTATAAGAAACTCTTT.